This T cell receptor beta chain was retrieved from a study of blood T cell repertoires in COVID-19. Study background: Material from acute and convalescent COVID-19 was sourced from the United States, Italy and Spain. Sample material is recorded as cDNA or gDNA derived from T cells, B-cell-depleted T cells, or PBMCs.

V was shortened by 5 bases and J by 3 bases, with 23 bases between the two germline ends. Germline V gene sequence: CDR1 LNHDA, CDR2 SQIVND (reference sequence). The CDR3 is made up of 18 amino acids. Original processing methods: Estimation of nucleated cell counts relied on the amplification of reference gene primers. The protocol was immunoSEQ multiplex PCR, while the TCRdb copy is restricted to in-frame clones and leaves out a portion. V, J and clone size are taken as reported in that table, and D and trimming were inferred from the DNA itself. Among approximately 150,000 clones listed, around nine tenths were seen once.

V is TRBV19 and J is TRBJ1-5; tentatively, D is TRBD1 (5 bases). The sequence derives from a woman in her forties or fifties with active or convalescent COVID-19. Sequenced material: peripheral blood. This CDR3 reads CASSLTPQSIGDNQPQHF. In DNA, the CDR3 is TGTGCCAGTAGTCTTACCCCGCAGAGCATAGGGGACAATCAGCCCCAGCATTTT.